Included here is one T cell receptor beta chain sequence, with context. No cognate antigen has been identified for it. The sample holds no much larger clone one base away, and base qualities are not on file. The Quick-DNA Microprep Kit was used to extract genomic DNA from the sorted cells. TCRbeta DNA was amplified with the immunoSEQ hsTCRbeta kit following the manufacturer's protocol. An Illumina MiSeq instrument was used to sequence the TCRbeta libraries. The authors processed their data as follows. Once out-of-frame sequences had been removed, approximately 2,000,000 distinct TCRbeta sequences were left, which works out to an average of approximately 61,000 per individual. Each individual was scored according to the count of 164 previously reported CMV-associated TCRbeta sequences and the total productive distinct TCRbeta count. A beta-binomial model was reimplemented in Python, and random forests from scikit-learn, run with default parameters, were trained on data from the US cohort. Classifier performance on the Belgian cohort was summarized as median AUC with percentile confidence intervals calculated over 10,000 bootstrap iterations. TCRdb retrieved this table from immuneACCESS and kept in-frame rearrangements only. Not all clones are present; in checked studies, unresolved V genes account for under half, and no reason is known for the remainder. Clone size and V and J calls were adopted from that table, with D and trimming inferred from the DNA. The sample has about 96,000 clones on record, about 80% of them singletons. The biggest ten clones account for approximately 4% of the sample.

A FACSAria II was used to sort memory CD4+ T cells, defined as single viable CD3+CD4+CD8-CD45RO+ cells. To determine CMV serostatus, a Roche Elecsys assay was used that detects serum IgG against CMV pp150, pp28, p38 and p52. After thawing, total CD4+ T cells were enriched by positive selection with CD4 magnetic microbeads. The samples came from a separate study whose specific focus was interrogating the CD4+ T cell memory repertoire. Peripheral blood mononuclear cells were isolated and cryopreserved according to standard operating procedures, and serum was stored at -80 degrees C. The staining relied on CD3-PerCP (BW264/56), CD4-APC (RPA-T4), CD45RO-PE (UCHT1) and CD8-Pacific Orange (3B5) antibodies, and Sytox blue was used to exclude non-viable cells. The source of the sample is a study of memory CD4+ T cells and cytomegalovirus serostatus (dated by TCRdb to about 2019). Notes on the research overall: A total of about 35 healthy Belgian adults, of whom 9 were CMV seropositive and 24 were CMV seronegative, were included in the cohort. To replicate a published TCR-based CMV serostatus classifier, the study sequenced CD4+ memory TCRbeta repertoires from a Belgian cohort whose cytomegalovirus serostatus was known.

Here is what the overall study found, with its caveats: The results were read as suggesting that the CMV-associated TCR signature is, for the most part, present in the CD4+ memory repertoire. For predicting CMV serostatus, the median bootstrapped AUC was approximately 0.96 using the original framework and about 0.9 using a US-trained random forest. Of 170 or so previously reported CMV-associated TCRbeta sequences, approximately 70 appeared in the CD4+ memory repertoires, each in one to five individuals. On the Belgian cohort, the classifier built on the original framework reached a median bootstrapped AUC of about 0.96, with a 95% CI of 0.76-1.00. Unlike the original study, which covered naive and memory CD4+ and CD8+ populations, the Belgian study sequenced only CD4+CD45RO+ memory cells.

Specimen: memory CD4+ T cells from blood. The receptor comes from an adult in good health and CMV-seropositive.

At the DNA level, the sequence is TGTGCCAGCAACAGCGGGGGACTAGCGGGAGGGGGGACCGGGGAGCTGTTTTTT. Its product reads: CASNSGGLAGGGTGELFF. The rearranged segments are TRBV9 and TRBJ2-2; TRBD2 matches 16 bases in the middle. CDR1 and CDR2 are drawn from the germline V gene: SGDLS, YYNGEE. Trimming takes 6 bases off V and 5 bases off J; junction bases not matched to a gene: 10. The CDR3 runs 18 amino acids, cysteine and phenylalanine included. Only the CDR3 DNA is retained, 54 bases long and in frame from the first base. Outside the CDR3, residues come from the reference TRBV9 and TRBJ2-2 proteins, so the full variable domain is: DSGVTQTPKHLITATGQRVTLRCSPRSGDLSVYWYQQSLDQGLQFLIQYYNGEERAKGNILERFSAQQFPDLHSELNLSSLELGDSALYFCASNSGGLAGGGTGELFFGEGSRLTVL.